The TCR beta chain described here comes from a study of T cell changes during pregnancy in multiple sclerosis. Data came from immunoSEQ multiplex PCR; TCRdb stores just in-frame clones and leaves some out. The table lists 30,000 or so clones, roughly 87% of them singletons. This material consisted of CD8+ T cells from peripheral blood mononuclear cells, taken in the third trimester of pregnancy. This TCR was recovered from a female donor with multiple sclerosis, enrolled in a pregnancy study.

CDR3 in amino acids: CASSPSGVSTDTQYF. In nucleotides, the CDR3 is TGTGCCAGCTCACCAAGCGGGGTTAGCACAGATACGCAGTATTTT. The V call is TRBV18, the J call TRBJ2-3; 7 nucleotides line up with TRBD2. The germline CDR1 and CDR2 sequences are KGHSH and LQKENI. The CDR3 length is 15 residues. The V segment lost 2 bases and the J segment 0 bases; nucleotides outside the gene matches: 2.